This T cell receptor (beta chain) appears in the sequencing data of a study of blood T cells in healthy people across ages. Per sample, at least 6 micrograms of total RNA were extracted. The second PCR ran about 6 to 12 cycles with a sample-barcoded 5' primer and J-beta primers. TCRdb independently ran MiXCR on the 5' RACE reads; one entry per CDR3 protein. The sample lists about 800,000 distinct CDR3 sequences, roughly 64% occurring once. This clonotype was sampled from a man aged 25 to 40 in good health. Sequencing was carried out using blood.

CDR3 sequence (DNA): TGCAGTGCTAGAGTTAGCACAGGAGAGCAGTTCTTC. Translating it yields CSARVSTGEQFF. The chain recombines TRBV20-1 with TRBJ2-1, with a weak D call TRBD1 (5 bases). This CDR3 contains 12 residues. CDR1 and CDR2 from the germline V gene are DFQATT and SNEGSKA (reference sequence). The ends were cut back, 1 base at V and 10 bases at J, with 11 bases in the middle.